A single sample gave rise to the 22 T cell receptor beta chains below, sequenced in a study of graft-versus-host responses after intestinal transplantation. TCRdb's copy holds only in-frame clones and misses some; the assay was immunoSEQ multiplex PCR. The table lists around 96,000 clones, 90% of them singletons. Material: PBMCs, obtained roughly 410 days after intestinal transplant. The receptor source for this set is a human patient who received an intestinal transplant, so some T cells may come from the graft donor.

This chain connects TRBV18 to TRBJ1-2; the D gene is possibly TRBD1 (5 bases). CDR3 length: 14 amino acids. Germline lookup yields CDR1 KGHSH and CDR2 LQKENI. Trimming pared 4 bases from V and 7 bases from J, leaving 16 bases between. The CDR3 bases are TGTGCCAGCTCACGTGGCAGGGAGTTTAGTGGCTACACCTTC. Its protein is CASSRGREFSGYTF.

Points on this clone: The identical CDR3 is also encoded by other nucleotide sequences in the sample. The chain links TRBV5-1 to TRBJ1-2, with D unresolved. Germline V gives CDR1 SGHRS, CDR2 YFSETQ. Trimming cost V 4 bases and J 4 bases, with 20 bases left between them. The CDR3 runs 16 residues. The CDR3 spells CASSANDGLDFYGYTF. Here the CDR3 DNA reads TGCGCCAGCAGCGCTAACGATGGCCTGGATTTCTATGGCTACACCTTC.

The V and J genes are TRBV19 and TRBJ1-4; D gene ambiguous. The CDR3 totals 15 residues. The ends were cut back, 3 bases at V and 3 bases at J, with 11 bases in the middle. From germline, CDR1 is LNHDA and CDR2 SQIVND (reference sequence). The CDR3 DNA is TGTGCCAGTAGTATGCACGCGGGTCCTAATGAAAAACTGTTTTTT. As protein: CASSMHAGPNEKLFF.

The chain recombines TRBV18 with TRBJ2-7, with TRBD1 identical over 8 bases. Germline V gene lookup returns CDR1 KGHSH and CDR2 LQKENI. Losses at the gene ends were 5 bases for V and 3 bases for J; bases not matched to a gene: 3. This CDR3 has 13 amino acids. Here the CDR3 DNA reads TGTGCCAGCTCAGTCACAGGGGGCTACGAGCAGTACTTC. Protein: CASSVTGGYEQYF.

V usage is TRBV10-3 and J usage is TRBJ2-3; a weak D match, TRBD2 (6 bases). Trimming pared 4 bases from V and 1 base from J, leaving 12 bases between. The CDR3 is made up of 15 amino acids. Germline V lookup: CDR1 ENHRY, CDR2 SYGVKD. The CDR3 sequence: CAISAGGARTDTQYF. The CDR3 DNA is TGTGCCATCAGTGCAGGCGGGGCCCGCACAGATACGCAGTATTTT.

V gene TRBV15 combines with J gene TRBJ1-1, with 7 bases that match TRBD1. This CDR3 is built from 16 residues. Germline V gives CDR1 LNHNV, CDR2 YYDKDF (reference sequence). The V segment lost 3 bases and the J segment 2 bases; nucleotides outside the gene matches: 9. The chain's CDR3 is CATSSIGQDQNTEAFF. Here the CDR3 DNA reads TGTGCCACCAGCAGTATAGGACAGGACCAAAACACTGAAGCTTTCTTT. The full variable domain, rest sourced from reference TRBV15 and TRBJ1-1, is DAMVIQNPRYQVTQFGKPVTLSCSQTLNHNVMYWYQQKSSQAPKLLFHYYDKDFNNEADTPDNFQSRRPNTSFCFLDIRSPGLGDTAMYLCATSSIGQDQNTEAFFGQGTRLTVV.

The chain combines TRBV19 with TRBJ1-6; D possibly corresponds to TRBD1 (6 bases). Trimming left V 3 bases short and J 6 bases short, with 9 bases between. CDR3 length: 14 residues. Germline loops: CDR1 LNHDA, CDR2 SQIVND (reference sequence). The CDR3 protein is CASSIQGGNSPLHF. The DNA for the CDR3 is TGTGCCAGTAGTATTCAAGGGGGTAATTCACCCCTCCACTTT.

In regard to this clone: At one end, the junction sequence differs from germline, possibly due to a read error. The chain joins TRBV7-7 to TRBJ1-3, with D perhaps TRBD1 (6 bases). CDR1 SSHAT and CDR2 FNYEAQ come from the germline V gene (reference sequence). CDR3 size: 16 residues. Here the CDR3 reads CASSPGGGLAGNTIYF. DNA of the CDR3: TGTGCTAGCAGCCCCGGAGGGGGGCTGGCTGGAAACACCATATATTTT.

Only one count was recorded for this clone. The rearrangement joins TRBV7-2 to TRBJ1-1, with D uncertain. V was pared by 1 base and J by 0 bases, with 9 bases between. Germline lookup yields CDR1 SGHTA and CDR2 FQGNSA. This CDR3 has 15 amino acids. The CDR3, as DNA: TGTGCCAGCAGCTTAGAACCCGGCATGAACACTGAAGCTTTCTTT. Its translation: CASSLEPGMNTEAFF.

V gene TRBV9 combines with J gene TRBJ2-3, with TRBD2 as a possible D gene (6 bases). Trimming removed 4 bases at V and 3 bases at J, with 12 bases between. The germline CDR1 and CDR2 sequences are SGDLS and YYNGEE. The CDR3 is 14 amino acids. The DNA for the CDR3 is TGTGCCAGCAGCTCGCTGGGGGGAACAGATACGCAGTATTTT. Encoded protein: CASSSLGGTDTQYF. Together with reference TRBV9 and TRBJ2-3, the CDR3 gives the full variable domain: DSGVTQTPKHLITATGQRVTLRCSPRSGDLSVYWYQQSLDQGLQFLIQYYNGEERAKGNILERFSAQQFPDLHSELNLSSLELGDSALYFCASSSLGGTDTQYFGPGTRLTVL.

This chain links TRBV11-2 with TRBJ2-1, with 8 bases fitting TRBD1. Germline lookup yields CDR1 SGHAT and CDR2 FQNNGV. The CDR3 loop spans 17 amino acids. Losses at the gene ends were 3 bases for V and 8 bases for J; bases not matched to a gene: 15. CDR3 nucleotides: TGTGCCAGCAGCTTTATTTTGGGACAGGAAGGTTTGGATGAGCAGTTCTTC. It specifies CASSFILGQEGLDEQFF.

The chain has TRBV5-1 and TRBJ1-1; D perhaps matches TRBD1 (6 bases). This CDR3 is built from 13 residues. The V end lost 6 bases, the J end lost 4 bases, and 13 bases lay between the germline ends. Germline-derived CDR1 and CDR2 are SGHRS and YFSETQ. The CDR3 DNA sequence: TGCGCCAGCACAGGGGAGTCGGGCACTGAAGCTTTCTTT. Translated, it gives CASTGESGTEAFF.

The J gene is TRBJ1-5, the V gene TRBV4-1; D unresolved. Trimming pared 1 base from V and 4 bases from J, leaving 2 bases between. Germline CDR1 and CDR2: MGHRA and YSYEKL. This CDR3 has 12 residues. CDR3 region: CASSQANQPQHF. For the CDR3, the DNA is TGCGCCAGCAGCCAAGCTAATCAGCCCCAGCATTTT.

The chain has TRBV10-3 and TRBJ2-1, with D possibly TRBD2 on 5 matching bases. V lost 0 bases, J lost 5 bases, and 14 bases lay in between. The CDR3 has 16 residues. Germline lookup yields CDR1 ENHRY and CDR2 SYGVKD. CDR3 amino acids: CAISESVALKDNEQFF. The CDR3 bases are TGTGCCATCAGTGAGTCGGTAGCGTTAAAAGACAATGAGCAGTTCTTC.

Only one count was recorded for this clone. The chain couples TRBV4-2 to TRBJ1-6; D remains unclear. The CDR3 extends over 12 amino acids. In germline, CDR1 is LGHNA, CDR2 YNFKEQ. With 4 bases removed from V and 8 bases from J, the gap between germline ends came to 6 bases. This chain's CDR3 is CASSRGYSPLHF. CDR3 DNA: TGTGCCAGCAGCCGCGGGTATTCACCCCTCCACTTT.

V gene TRBV7-9 combines with J gene TRBJ2-7; 7 nucleotides align to TRBD1. Germline CDR1 reads SEHNR; CDR2 reads FQNEAQ (reference sequence). CDR3 size: 12 residues. J lost 9 bases, V lost 5 bases, and 7 bases had no gene match. The CDR3 region has the DNA TGTGCCAGCAGCCCTCAGGGGGTTGGGCAGTACTTC. This gives the protein CASSPQGVGQYF.

This clone was found once. At one end the junction does not follow the germline gene, possibly because of a read error. This rearrangement joins TRBV7-7 to TRBJ1-2; 7 bases fit TRBD1. The CDR3 is 12 residues long. Germline V CDR1 and CDR2: SSHAT, FNYEAQ (reference sequence). The CDR3 sequence: CASSLGQPGYTF. The CDR3 DNA reads as TGTGCTAGCAGCCTGGGACAGCCTGGCTACACCTTC. Combining the CDR3 with reference TRBV7-7 and TRBJ1-2 gives the whole variable domain GAGVSQSPRYKVTKRGQDVTLRCDPISSHATLYWYQQALGQGPEFLTYFNYEAQPDKSGLPSDRFSAERPEGSISTLTIQRTEQRDSAMYRCASSLGQPGYTFGSGTRLTVV.

The J gene is TRBJ2-4, the V gene TRBV9; tentative D call: TRBD1 (5 bases). Between the trimmed V and J ends, which lost 0 bases and 4 bases, there was a span of 8 bases. This CDR3 spans 14 amino acids. Germline values: CDR1 SGDLS, CDR2 YYNGEE. CDR3 amino acids: CASSVGGQKNIQYF. The CDR3 DNA is TGTGCCAGCAGCGTAGGAGGACAAAAAAACATTCAGTACTTC.

The CDR3 region is CASSLGGGNQPQHF. CDR3 in DNA: TGTGCCAGCAGCTTGGGAGGCGGGAATCAGCCCCAGCATTTT. The chain carries TRBV5-4 and TRBJ1-5; D uncertain. Germline V gene lookup returns CDR1 SGHNT and CDR2 YYREEE (reference sequence). The CDR3 is 14 residues long. V lost 0 bases and J 4 bases, leaving 8 bases between the germline ends.

A few counts support this clone. CDR3 protein: CASNRLSGNTIYF. The CDR3 DNA reads TGTGCCAGCAACCGATTATCGGGAAACACCATATATTTT. The V and J genes are TRBV7-9 and TRBJ1-3, with D unclear. CDR3 length equals 13 residues. The germline CDR1 and CDR2 sequences are SEHNR and FQNEAQ (reference sequence). V lost 7 bases, J lost 4 bases, and 11 bases lay in between.

The rearrangement joins TRBV7-8 to TRBJ1-2, with D maybe TRBD1 (6 bases). V lost 8 bases to trimming and J lost 4 bases, with 17 bases between them. The CDR3 contains 14 residues. CDR1 SGHVS and CDR2 FQNEAQ come from the germline V gene. The CDR3 DNA reads TGTGCCAGCGGAAGGGAGGGGGGAGTCTATGGCTACACCTTC. Its protein is CASGREGGVYGYTF.

This clone was recorded only once. This sequence joins TRBV6-6 and TRBJ1-4, with a weak D call TRBD1 (5 bases). The CDR3 runs to 14 residues. Per the germline V gene, CDR1 is MNHNY and CDR2 is SVGAGI (reference sequence). With 2 bases removed from V and 7 bases from J, the gap between germline ends came to 11 bases. DNA of the CDR3: TGTGCCAGCAGTTACGCCGGGACCGGTGAAAAACTGTTTTTT. It translates to CASSYAGTGEKLFF.